This T cell receptor (beta chain) was identified during a study of a mutant IDH1 vaccine in newly diagnosed glioma. About the study: Before enrollment, the patients had been treated with radiotherapy alone, temozolomide alone, or both together. Most of them had received both.

Study-level points and caveats: Among patients, 93.3% showed immune responses induced by the vaccine. Apparently, pseudoprogression bore no relation to changes among the top peripheral T cell clonotypes.

Turning to this clone: The antigen is undetermined.

Specified time point: baseline, week 1 (first vaccination visit). Treatment specified: pre-vaccination baseline after standard-of-care therapy. Measured with immunoSEQ multiplex PCR; TCRdb has only the in-frame clones, and not every one. The sample lists roughly 86,000 clones; roughly 78% were seen once. The CDR3 runs to 16 residues. V was clipped by 2 bases and J by 8 bases, with 19 bases between them. The germline V gene encodes CDR1 SGHAT and CDR2 FQNNGV. The chain links TRBV11-2 to TRBJ2-1; D is ambiguous. The source was PBMCs, collected from a glioma patient treated with radiotherapy, temozolomide or both. This TCR came from a middle-aged man with glioma. The CDR3 is CASSLPRRPSRYEQFF. The CDR3, as DNA: TGTGCCAGCAGCTTACCCCGACGGCCCTCTAGGTATGAGCAGTTCTTC. The variable domain in full, with the rest retrieved from reference TRBV11-2 and TRBJ2-1, is EAGVAQSPRYKIIEKRQSVAFWCNPISGHATLYWYQQILGQGPKLLIQFQNNGVVDDSQLPKDRFSAERLKGVDSTLKIQPAKLEDSAVYLCASSLPRRPSRYEQFFGPGTRLTVL.